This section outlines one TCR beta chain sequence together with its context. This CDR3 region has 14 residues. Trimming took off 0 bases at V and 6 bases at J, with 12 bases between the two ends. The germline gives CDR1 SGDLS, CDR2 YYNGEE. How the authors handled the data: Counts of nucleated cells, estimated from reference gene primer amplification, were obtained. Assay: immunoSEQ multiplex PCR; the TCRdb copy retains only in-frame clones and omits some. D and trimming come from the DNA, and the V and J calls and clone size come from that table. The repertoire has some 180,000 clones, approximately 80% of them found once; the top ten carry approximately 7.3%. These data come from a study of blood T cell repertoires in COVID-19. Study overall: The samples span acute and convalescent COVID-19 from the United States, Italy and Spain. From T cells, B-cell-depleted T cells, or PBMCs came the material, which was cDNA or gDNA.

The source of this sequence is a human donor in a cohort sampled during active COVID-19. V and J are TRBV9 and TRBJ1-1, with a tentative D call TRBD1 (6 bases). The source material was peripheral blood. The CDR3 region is CASSVGTGSAEAFF. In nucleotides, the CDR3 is TGTGCCAGCAGCGTAGGCACAGGGAGCGCTGAAGCTTTCTTT.